The 23 T cell receptor beta chains listed next were all sequenced from one sample in a study of blood T cell repertoires in COVID-19. The protocol was immunoSEQ multiplex PCR, while the TCRdb copy is restricted to in-frame clones and leaves out a portion. The sample comprises more than 95,000 clones, about 75% of which are singletons, and 19% rests with the top ten. Sequences were obtained from peripheral blood. These receptors were obtained from a woman in her sixties or seventies with acute or convalescent COVID-19.

The chain uses TRBV18 and TRBJ1-4; D call uncertain. Trimming stripped 2 bases from V and 8 bases from J, with 6 bases between. This CDR3 spans 12 amino acids. From germline, CDR1 is KGHSH and CDR2 LQKENI. CDR3 sequence (DNA): TGTGCCAGCTCACCAAGCAGGGAAAAACTGTTTTTT. It codes for CASSPSREKLFF.

In regard to this clone: An end of the junction does not agree with germline; a read error may underlie this. The chain recombines TRBV7-2 with TRBJ2-5; 8 bases match TRBD1. Looked up from germline, CDR1 is SGHTA and CDR2 is FQGNSA. CDR3 length equals 12 residues. The CDR3 here is CASSSTDRAGDF. As DNA, the CDR3 is TGTGCCAGCAGCTCCACGGACAGGGCTGGGGACTTC.

The V and J genes are TRBV28 and TRBJ1-5; the D gene is possibly TRBD1 (5 bases). This CDR3 has 12 amino acids. CDR1 is MDHEN and CDR2 is SYDVKM in the germline V gene. V lost 0 bases, J lost 11 bases, and 8 bases lay in between. This CDR3 is CASSLWQGTQHF. The DNA of the CDR3 is TGTGCCAGCAGTTTATGGCAGGGAACCCAGCATTTT.

J is TRBJ2-7 and V is TRBV9; 7 bases agree with TRBD2. Germline CDR1 SGDLS, CDR2 YYNGEE. The CDR3 runs 15 residues. Germline trimming cut 4 bases from V and 4 bases from J; bases unmatched to any gene: 11. As DNA, the CDR3 is TGTGCCAGCAGCCCCGGGGGAGGGATGCTTTACGAGCAGTACTTC. It specifies CASSPGGGMLYEQYF.

V is TRBV3-1 (or the pseudogene TRBV3-2) and J is TRBJ1-4; D is perhaps TRBD1 (5 bases). This CDR3 comprises 19 residues. V shed 0 bases and J shed 8 bases, with 25 bases lying between them. The germline V gene encodes CDR1 LGHDT and CDR2 YNNKEL (reference sequence). CDR3: CASSQDEGLYGTLGEKLFF. CDR3 in DNA: TGTGCCAGCAGCCAAGATGAGGGACTTTATGGAACCCTAGGCGAAAAACTGTTTTTT.

The V and J genes are TRBV5-1 and TRBJ1-1; TRBD1 agrees at 7 bases. Germline V lookup: CDR1 SGHRS, CDR2 YFSETQ. V gave up 2 bases and J gave up 0 bases; unmatched junction bases: 7. This CDR3 contains 16 residues. In DNA form, the CDR3 reads TGCGCCAGCAGCTTCCCGCCAGGGGGTATGAACACTGAAGCTTTCTTT. This gives the protein CASSFPPGGMNTEAFF.

This chain connects TRBV28 to TRBJ1-4, with D unresolved. Looked up from germline, CDR1 is MDHEN and CDR2 is SYDVKM. The V gene lost 5 bases and the J gene lost 4 bases, with 11 bases spanning the gap. The CDR3 loop spans 14 amino acids. Here the CDR3 reads CASSNTQINEKLFF. The CDR3 DNA is TGTGCCAGCAGTAACACACAGATTAATGAAAAACTGTTTTTT.

The V call is TRBV5-1, the J call TRBJ2-5, with D perhaps matching TRBD1 (6 bases). Germline V gene sequence: CDR1 SGHRS, CDR2 YFSETQ. CDR3 size: 14 residues. V was cut by 4 bases and J by 3 bases, with 13 bases left in between. CDR3 amino acids: CASSLPWTEETQYF. The CDR3 nucleotides read TGCGCCAGCAGCCTGCCGTGGACAGAAGAGACCCAGTACTTC.

The chain links TRBV4-3 to TRBJ1-2; D possibly corresponds to TRBD1 (5 bases). The CDR3 has 13 residues. Germline assignment: CDR1 LGHNA and CDR2 YSLEER. The V gene lost 3 bases and the J gene lost 5 bases, with 10 bases spanning the gap. Written as DNA, the CDR3 is TGCGCCAGCAGCCACCGGGAGGGGTATGGCTACACCTTC. Residues: CASSHREGYGYTF.

The rearrangement uses TRBV18 and TRBJ2-3, with 7 bases aligning to TRBD1. From germline, CDR1 is KGHSH and CDR2 LQKENI. With 0 bases clipped from V and 13 bases from J, the junction kept 10 bases outside the gene matches. This CDR3 has 14 amino acids. The DNA of the CDR3 is TGTGCCAGCTCACCACCGGAGGCGAGGGGGCAGAAGTATTTT. It codes for CASSPPEARGQKYF. The full variable domain, completed using reference TRBV18 and TRBJ2-3, is NAGVMQNPRHLVRRRGQEARLRCSPMKGHSHVYWYRQLPEEGLKFMVYLQKENIIDESGMPKERFSAEFPKEGPSILRIQQVVRGDSAAYFCASSPPEARGQKYFGPGTRLTVL.

On this clone itself: At one boundary the junction diverges from the germline segment, which might be a read error. The DNA of the CDR3 is TGTTCCAGCAGGAAAAGCTCTACCACTGAAGCTTTCTTT. Its translation is CSSRKSSTTEAFF. This sequence joins TRBV12-3 or TRBV12-4 and TRBJ1-1; D unresolved. The CDR3 loop spans 13 amino acids.

This clone was seen a handful of times. V is TRBV7-9 and J is TRBJ1-1; TRBD1 is a possible D gene (6 bases). Germline CDR1 and CDR2: SEHNR and FQNEAQ (reference sequence). The CDR3 contains 14 residues. V dropped 7 bases and J dropped 5 bases, with 17 bases sitting between them. CDR3 region: CASTPQGRITEAFF. CDR3 DNA: TGTGCCAGCACCCCCCAGGGGCGTATAACTGAAGCTTTCTTT.

This chain joins TRBV6-5 and TRBJ1-1, with 7 nucleotides matching TRBD1. Germline V gives CDR1 MNHEY, CDR2 SVGAGI. V gave up 4 bases and J gave up 3 bases; unmatched junction bases: 2. This CDR3 is built from 13 residues. As DNA, the CDR3 is TGTGCCAGCAGTTCCGACAGGGACACTGAAGCTTTCTTT. This translates into CASSSDRDTEAFF.

The chain has TRBV9 and TRBJ2-3; 8 nucleotides match TRBD2. CDR1 and CDR2 (germline): SGDLS, YYNGEE. The V gene end was trimmed by 6 bases and the J gene end by 1 base; junction bases not matched to a gene: 4. This CDR3 comprises 14 residues. Written as DNA, the CDR3 is TGTGCCAGCAATAAAGCGGGGGGCACAGATACGCAGTATTTT. Translated: CASNKAGGTDTQYF.

V gene TRBV28 combines with J gene TRBJ2-6; D gene uncertain. The CDR3 has 15 residues. Germline CDR1 MDHEN, CDR2 SYDVKM. V lost 1 base and J 1 base, leaving 5 bases between the germline ends. The CDR3 spells CASSLFGSGANVLTF. For the CDR3, the DNA is TGTGCCAGCAGTTTATTCGGGTCTGGGGCCAACGTCCTGACTTTC.

The gene calls are TRBV18 and TRBJ1-1; 8 bases are a match to TRBD1. CDR1 is KGHSH and CDR2 is LQKENI in the germline V gene. After removal of 3 bases from V and 0 bases from J, the junction contained 6 bases not matched to a gene. The CDR3 contains 16 residues. Here the CDR3 reads CASSPNRQGMNTEAFF. DNA of the CDR3: TGTGCCAGCTCACCCAATCGACAGGGGATGAACACTGAAGCTTTCTTT.

V and J are TRBV29-1 and TRBJ1-2; D may be TRBD1 (5 bases). Looked up from germline, CDR1 is SQVTM and CDR2 is ANQGSEA. Trimming shortened V by 7 bases and J by 3 bases, and 33 bases separated the two germline ends. The CDR3 extends over 19 amino acids. The CDR3 here is CSAYGRHLNRGDMDYGYTF. In nucleotides, the CDR3 is TGCAGCGCCTACGGACGACACTTAAATAGGGGCGATATGGACTATGGCTACACCTTC.

V usage is TRBV30 and J usage is TRBJ1-1; 8 bases are shared with TRBD1. CDR1 is GTSNPN and CDR2 is SVGIG in the germline V gene (reference sequence). V trimming: 8 bases; J trimming: 1 base; junction bases outside the gene matches: 6. The CDR3 is 13 amino acids. CDR3: CARQGRRNTEAFF. The CDR3 DNA follows: TGTGCCCGACAGGGGAGAAGGAACACTGAAGCTTTCTTT.

The V and J genes are TRBV3-1 (or the pseudogene TRBV3-2) and TRBJ1-1; the D gene is possibly TRBD1 (6 bases). Deletions cut 8 bases from V and 3 bases from J, with 16 bases between. CDR1 is LGHDT, CDR2 YNNKEL, per germline (reference sequence). This CDR3 has 14 residues. CDR3 sequence reads: CASGETGRHTEAFF. The CDR3 DNA follows: TGTGCCAGCGGGGAAACAGGGCGTCACACTGAAGCTTTCTTT.

The gene calls are TRBV3-1 (or the pseudogene TRBV3-2) and TRBJ2-2; TRBD2 aligns across 14 bases. The CDR3 sequence is 16 residues long. The V segment lost 2 bases and the J segment 6 bases; nucleotides outside the gene matches: 2. Germline V gene data show CDR1 as LGHDT and CDR2 as YNNKEL (reference sequence). For the CDR3, the DNA is TGTGCCAGCAGCCAACGACTAGCGGGGGGGGCCGGGGAGCTGTTTTTT. Translation: CASSQRLAGGAGELFF.

This clone was seen only a few times. This chain's CDR3 is CASSPLAGGSDEQFF. In DNA, the CDR3 is TGTGCCAGCAGCCCGCTAGCGGGGGGGTCCGATGAGCAGTTCTTC. The chain employs TRBV3-1 (or the pseudogene TRBV3-2) and TRBJ2-1, with TRBD2 identical over 12 bases. This CDR3 is built from 15 residues. The germline V gene encodes CDR1 LGHDT and CDR2 YNNKEL (reference sequence). The trim removed 4 bases at V and 8 bases at J, leaving 6 bases unmatched.

This clone has a single count. This chain connects TRBV28 to TRBJ1-2; D gene unclear. Per the germline V gene, CDR1 is MDHEN and CDR2 is SYDVKM. This CDR3 has 12 amino acids. The V end was cut by 3 bases, the J end by 5 bases, with 7 bases between. The CDR3 DNA reads as TGTGCCAGCAGTTTTAACAGTTATGGCTACACCTTC. Its protein is CASSFNSYGYTF.

The genes are TRBV24-1 and TRBJ2-1; D perhaps matches TRBD2 (5 bases). V lost 4 bases to trimming and J lost 7 bases, with 13 bases between them. Per germline, CDR1 KGHDR and CDR2 SFDVKD. This CDR3 contains 14 residues. In DNA, the CDR3 is TGTGCCACCAGTGACCCCTTGGGGAGTAATGAGCAGTTCTTC. Residues: CATSDPLGSNEQFF.